The 4 T cell receptor beta chains reported below all come from one sample, sequenced in a study of blood T cell repertoires in COVID-19. Only in-frame clones appear in the TCRdb table, and some are missing; sequencing was by immunoSEQ multiplex PCR. Here the sample spans 84,000 or so clones, around 75% being singletons. The sample comprised peripheral blood. These TCRs come from a man aged 65-85 years with COVID-19, enrolled during active disease.

The genes are TRBV5-8 and TRBJ1-3; 10 nucleotides line up with TRBD1. The CDR3 loop spans 14 amino acids. The germline V gene has CDR1 SGHTS and CDR2 YDEGEE. The ends lost 4 bases at V and 5 bases at J; junction bases unmatched: 3. In nucleotides, the CDR3 is TGTGCCAGCAGCCTGGGACAGGGGAGAAACACCATATATTTT. It translates to CASSLGQGRNTIYF.

Only one count was recorded for this clone. The J gene is TRBJ1-1, the V gene TRBV6-5; the match to TRBD1 covers 9 bases. CDR1 is MNHEY and CDR2 is SVGAGI in the germline V gene. This CDR3 has 15 amino acids. V shed 6 bases, J shed 4 bases, and the junction held 9 bases outside the gene matches. The CDR3 bases are TGTGCCAGCAGACCACAGGGGGCGAAGGCCACTGAAGCTTTCTTT. Translation: CASRPQGAKATEAFF.

This chain uses TRBV10-1 with TRBJ2-1; 12 nucleotides agree with TRBD1. The CDR3 totals 15 residues. The germline V gene has CDR1 WNHNN and CDR2 SYGVQD (reference sequence). The J segment lost 7 bases and the V segment lost 3 bases, leaving 4 bases of the junction unmatched. The chain's CDR3 is CASSDPGQGANEQFF. CDR3 nucleotide sequence: TGCGCCAGCAGTGACCCGGGACAGGGGGCGAATGAGCAGTTCTTC.

This sequence joins TRBV9 and TRBJ2-1; TRBD2 matches at 12 bases. The CDR3 has 16 residues. V gave up 4 bases and J gave up 7 bases; unmatched junction bases: 9. Germline-derived CDR1 and CDR2 are SGDLS and YYNGEE. CDR3 residues: CASSPTTSGSLNEQFF. The CDR3 DNA follows: TGTGCCAGCAGCCCGACGACTAGCGGGAGTCTGAATGAGCAGTTCTTC.